This T cell receptor beta chain is from a study of T cells expressing NK-cell markers. Study-level information: Obtained from sorted CD3+CD56+NKG2C+, CD3+CD56+NKG2C- and CD3+CD56-NKG2C+ T cells were the TCR beta repertoires.

In the case of this clonotype: The antigen is unknown.

TCRdb re-called the 5' RACE reads and shows each CDR3 protein once, DNA omitted. The sample holds hundreds of thousands of distinct CDR3 sequences. General study results and limits: The leading position in the CD3+CD56-NKG2C+ fraction of several donors also went to these clonotypes.

This CDR3 has 14 residues. The sample comprised blood T cells: a sorted CD56 or NKG2C T cell subset, CD4+ or CD8+ T cells, or bulk PBMC T cells (not recorded which). This TCR derives from a woman between 18 and 69 years old in good health. The chain recombines TRBV12-3 or TRBV12-4 with TRBJ2-1; TCRdb picks TRBD2, but there is no DNA to check that call. The CDR3 sequence is CASTPRGGVNEQFF.